The source of this TCR beta chain is a study of T cells in narcolepsy. Study-wide background: Donors had narcolepsy type 1 or type 2, or were healthy controls.

This clone occurred a few times. What it binds is unknown. Whole-study results and caveats: Autoreactive clonotypes reportedly recurred in blood of same and different patients, not controls. No autoreactive T cell clone sequences appeared in some memory CD4+ repertoires. HCRT-specific and TRIB2-specific autoreactive clonotypes appeared among same-patient CSF and blood CD4+ clonotypes.

Repertoires were generated with immunoSEQ multiplex PCR, while TCRdb's copy carries only in-frame clones and drops some. This sample has about 32,000 clones, with roughly three quarters found just once. Sequenced: memory (CD45RA-) CD4+ T cells from blood. This TCR was sampled from a human donor in good health.

The CDR3 bases are TGTGCCATCAGTGAGTCGGCCCCCTACGAGCAGTACTTC. Its protein product is CAISESAPYEQYF. The V call is TRBV10-3, the J call TRBJ2-7; D call uncertain. From germline, CDR1 is ENHRY and CDR2 SYGVKD. V was trimmed by 0 bases and J by 2 bases, leaving 5 bases between them. The CDR3 has 13 amino acids.